A single sample gave rise to the 3 T cell receptor beta chains below, sequenced in a study of blood T cell repertoires in COVID-19. Clones were read by immunoSEQ multiplex PCR, and TCRdb kept only the in-frame ones, dropping some. The data contain under 200,000 clones, more than 75% of them singletons. Sequencing was carried out using peripheral blood. These receptors were taken from a man aged 18 to 30 with COVID-19, enrolled during active disease.

The chain joins TRBV9 to TRBJ1-1, with unresolved D. The CDR3 contains 18 residues. V was clipped by 0 bases and J by 4 bases, with 22 bases between them. Germline CDR1 reads SGDLS; CDR2 reads YYNGEE. CDR3 coding DNA: TGTGCCAGCAGCGTAGTAGTTGGTGGCGGGGATCGGGGCACTGAAGCTTTCTTT. This sequence encodes CASSVVVGGGDRGTEAFF.

V is TRBV18 and J is TRBJ2-7, with 7 nucleotides matching TRBD1. The CDR3 runs 13 residues. The V gene end was trimmed by 6 bases and the J gene end by 2 bases; junction bases not matched to a gene: 4. The germline V gene encodes CDR1 KGHSH and CDR2 LQKENI. CDR3 residues: CASSPGQTYEQYF. The CDR3 DNA sequence: TGTGCCAGCTCTCCGGGACAGACCTACGAGCAGTACTTC.

In its sample, this clone was seen a few times. The chain recombines TRBV28 with TRBJ2-7; D gene uncertain. The CDR3 is made up of 15 amino acids. The germline V gene has CDR1 MDHEN and CDR2 SYDVKM. V dropped 3 bases and J dropped 3 bases, with 15 bases sitting between them. The CDR3 loop reads CASSLINFLVYEQYF. The CDR3 region has the DNA TGTGCCAGCAGTTTGATTAATTTTTTAGTCTACGAGCAGTACTTC.